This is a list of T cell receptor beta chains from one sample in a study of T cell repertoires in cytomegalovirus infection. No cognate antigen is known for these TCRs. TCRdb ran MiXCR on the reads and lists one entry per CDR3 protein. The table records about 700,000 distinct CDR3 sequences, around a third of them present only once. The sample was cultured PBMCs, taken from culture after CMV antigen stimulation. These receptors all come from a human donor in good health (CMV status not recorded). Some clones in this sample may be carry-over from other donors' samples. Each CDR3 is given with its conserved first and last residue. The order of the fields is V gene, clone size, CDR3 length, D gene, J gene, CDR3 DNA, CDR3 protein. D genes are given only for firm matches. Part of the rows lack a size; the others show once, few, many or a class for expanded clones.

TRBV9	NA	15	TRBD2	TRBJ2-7	TGTGCCAGCAGCGTAGGTTTTAGCGGGAGGAACGAGCAGTACTTC	CASSVGFSGRNEQYF
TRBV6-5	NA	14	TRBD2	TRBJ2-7	TGTGCCAGCAGGGAGACTAGCGGGAGCTACGAGCAGTACTTC	CASRETSGSYEQYF
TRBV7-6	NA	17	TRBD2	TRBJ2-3	TGTGCCAGCGGCAGAGGGGTAGGCGGGAGGGCCCTGGATACGCAGTATTTT	CASGRGVGGRALDTQYF
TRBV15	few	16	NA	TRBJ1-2	TGTGCCACCAGCAGAGATCCGGGCTTCCCCCAGTATGGCTACACCTTC	CATSRDPGFPQYGYTF
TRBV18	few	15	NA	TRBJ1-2	TGTGCCAGCTCACCATTGGAGCGGGAGATCTATGGCTACACCTTC	CASSPLEREIYGYTF
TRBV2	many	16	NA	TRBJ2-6	TGTGCCAGCAGAGCAGGGGTTAGCTCTGGGGCCAACGTCCTGACTTTC	CASRAGVSSGANVLTF
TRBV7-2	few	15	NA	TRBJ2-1	TGTGCCAGCAGACAAACAGGGAATTCTTACAATGAGCAGTTCTTC	CASRQTGNSYNEQFF
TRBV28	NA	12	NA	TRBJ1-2	TGTGCCAGCAAGTGGTCCAACTATGGCTACACCTTC	CASKWSNYGYTF
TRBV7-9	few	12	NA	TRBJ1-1	TGTGCCAGCAGCTTATCTTTCACTGAAGCTTTCTTT	CASSLSFTEAFF
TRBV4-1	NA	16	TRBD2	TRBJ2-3	TGCGCCAGCAGCCAAGTGGGACTAGCGAACACAGATACGCAGTATTTT	CASSQVGLANTDTQYF
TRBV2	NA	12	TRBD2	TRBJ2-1	TGTGCCAGCAGTGCCGGGGGGTCTGAGCAGTTCTTC	CASSAGGSEQFF
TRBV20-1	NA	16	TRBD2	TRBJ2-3	TGCAGTGCTTACTACCGGGGACTAAGAAGCACAGATACGCAGTATTTT	CSAYYRGLRSTDTQYF
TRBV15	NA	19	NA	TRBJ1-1	TGTGCCACCAGCAGACCTACAGGGACCCCTTATGGGATGAACACTGAAGCTTTCTTT	CATSRPTGTPYGMNTEAFF
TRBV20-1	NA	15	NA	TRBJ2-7	TGCAGTGCCCGACCGTGGGGCCTGAGCTCCTACGAGCAGTACTTC	CSARPWGLSSYEQYF
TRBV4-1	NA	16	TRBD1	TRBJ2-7	TGCGCCAGCAGCCAAGATTTTTTACAGGGGACCTACGAGCAGTACTTC	CASSQDFLQGTYEQYF
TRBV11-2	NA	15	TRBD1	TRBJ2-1	TGTGCCAGCAGCTTCTCGGGACAGGTATACAATGAGCAGTTCTTC	CASSFSGQVYNEQFF
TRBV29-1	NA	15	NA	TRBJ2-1	TGCAGCTACTCCGGGACTGCACTCTCCTACAATGAGCAGTTCTTC	CSYSGTALSYNEQFF
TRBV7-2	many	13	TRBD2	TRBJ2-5	TGTGCCAGCGGGCGGGGGGGACAAGAGACCCAGTACTTC	CASGRGGQETQYF
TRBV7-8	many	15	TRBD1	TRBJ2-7	TGTGCCAGCAGCTTATTGGGACAGGGCCTCTACGAGCAGTACTTC	CASSLLGQGLYEQYF
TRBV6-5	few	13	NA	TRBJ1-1	TGTGCCAGCAGACCCCCAGGACAACCAAAAGCTTTCTTT	CASRPPGQPKAFF
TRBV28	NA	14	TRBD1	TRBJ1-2	TGTGCCAGCAGTTTGGGGGAAACAGGGGGTGGCTACACCTTC	CASSLGETGGGYTF
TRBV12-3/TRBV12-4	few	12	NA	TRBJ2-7	TGTGCCAGCACCTCTGTGGTGGGCGAGCAGTACTTC	CASTSVVGEQYF
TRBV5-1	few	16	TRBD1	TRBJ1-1	TGCGCCAGCAGCTTGGTTCCCGGGACAGGTCGTTCTGAAGCTTTCTTT	CASSLVPGTGRSEAFF
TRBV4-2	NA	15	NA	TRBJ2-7	TGTGCCAGCAGCAAAATAACAGGGTCGGCCTACGAGCAGTACTTC	CASSKITGSAYEQYF
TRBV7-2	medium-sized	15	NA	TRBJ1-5	TGTGCCAGCAGCACCCTATGGAGCCGGGAGCAGCCCCAGCATTTT	CASSTLWSREQPQHF
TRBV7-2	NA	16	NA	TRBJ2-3	TGTGCCAGCAGCTTAGCCGCAGCGGGCCCCACAGATACGCAGTATTTT	CASSLAAAGPTDTQYF
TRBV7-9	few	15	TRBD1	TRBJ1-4	TGTGCCAGCAGCTTATTGGCAGGGGGCCAAGAAAAACTGTTTTTT	CASSLLAGGQEKLFF
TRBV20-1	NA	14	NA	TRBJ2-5	TGCAGTGCTAGTTACAGGAGGGAACAAGAGACCCAGTACTTC	CSASYRREQETQYF
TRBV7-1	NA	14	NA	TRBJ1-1	TGTGCCAGCAGCTCCCCTCAAAGGGTAAGGGAAGCTTTCTTT	CASSSPQRVREAFF
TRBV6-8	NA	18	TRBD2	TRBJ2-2	TGTGCCAGCTGGTGGAATAGCGGGATAGAAACGAACACCGGGGAGCTGTTTTTT	CASWWNSGIETNTGELFF
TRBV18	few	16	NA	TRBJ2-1	TGTGCCAGCTCACCAAATCAGGCTAGCATCTCTACTGAGCAGTTCTTC	CASSPNQASISTEQFF
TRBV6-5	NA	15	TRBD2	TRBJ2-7	TGTGCCAGTCGCCGGACGGCTAGCGGAGCCTACGAGCAGTACTTC	CASRRTASGAYEQYF
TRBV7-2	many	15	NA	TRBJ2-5	TGTGCCAGCAGCCCCGGCCGGCCCTGGGGTGAGACCCAGTACTTC	CASSPGRPWGETQYF
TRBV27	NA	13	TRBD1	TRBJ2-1	TGTGCCAGCAGTTCCCCGACAGGGAAAGGGGAGTTCTTC	CASSSPTGKGEFF
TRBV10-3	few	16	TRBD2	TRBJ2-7	TGTGCCATCAGTAAAAAAAAAGCGGGAGGTGAATACGAGCAGTACTTC	CAISKKKAGGEYEQYF
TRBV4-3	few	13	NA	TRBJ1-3	TGCGCCAGCAGCCAAGAATTTGGAAACACCATATATTTT	CASSQEFGNTIYF
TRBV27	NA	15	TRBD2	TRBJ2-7	TGTGCCAGCAATGCCGGGACTAGCCCTACGAATGGGCAGTACTTC	CASNAGTSPTNGQYF
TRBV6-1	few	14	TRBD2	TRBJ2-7	TGTGCCAGCAGCACTAGCGGGGGATTGCTGGAGCAGTACTTC	CASSTSGGLLEQYF
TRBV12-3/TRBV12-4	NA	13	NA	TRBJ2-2	TGTGCCAGCAGTTCGGACTCAGCCGGGGAGCTGTTTTTT	CASSSDSAGELFF
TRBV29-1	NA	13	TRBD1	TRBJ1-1	TGCAGCGTTGGGACAGGGGGGAACACTGAAGCTTTCTTT	CSVGTGGNTEAFF
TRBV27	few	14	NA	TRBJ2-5	TGTGCCAGCAGTTTAAAGAGGAGTCAAGAGACCCAGTACTTC	CASSLKRSQETQYF
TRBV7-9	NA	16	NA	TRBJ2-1	TGTGCCAGCAGCTCGTATGGGACAAGCTCCTACAATGAGCAGTTCTTC	CASSSYGTSSYNEQFF
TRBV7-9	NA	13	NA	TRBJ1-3	TGTGCCAGCAGCTTCGGGGGCATGGACACCATATATTTT	CASSFGGMDTIYF
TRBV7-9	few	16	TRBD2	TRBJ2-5	TGTGCCAGCAGCTCCTCCGTCGGGGGGGCAGGAGAGACCCAGTACTTC	CASSSSVGGAGETQYF